These 23 T cell receptor beta chains were all obtained from the same sample, sequenced in a study of patients and donors after allogeneic stem cell transplantation. TCRdb called the RT-PCR reads again in MiXCR, with one record for every CDR3 protein. The sample shows over 130,000 distinct CDR3 sequences, about a third of them seen only once. Sequencing was done on a sample of blood, either unsorted or a sorted T cell fraction (not recorded which). The receptor set was obtained from a human donor who was either an allogeneic HSCT recipient or a stem cell or donor lymphocyte infusion donor (not recorded which). It is not recorded whose cells these are; they may come from a transplant donor.

This clonotype has a handful of counts. In nucleotides, the CDR3 is TGCAGCGTTGAAGATGGGGCAGTCCTGCCCTATGGCTACACCTTC. Translated, it gives CSVEDGAVLPYGYTF. The gene calls are TRBV29-1 and TRBJ1-2; D perhaps matches TRBD1 (5 bases). The CDR3 sequence is 15 residues long. Trimming cost V 0 bases and J 4 bases, with 15 bases left between them. Germline assignment: CDR1 SQVTM and CDR2 ANQGSEA.

The chain couples TRBV13 to TRBJ1-2, with a possible D match to TRBD1 (5 bases). Germline V gives CDR1 PRHDT, CDR2 FYEKMQ (reference sequence). V dropped 6 bases and J dropped 7 bases, with 15 bases sitting between them. The CDR3 totals 13 residues. CDR3 sequence: CASRSGGRSGYTF. The CDR3 region has the DNA TGTGCCAGCAGGTCCGGGGGTAGGAGTGGCTACACCTTC. The full variable domain, with the rest looked up from reference TRBV13 and TRBJ1-2, is AAGVIQSPRHLIKEKRETATLKCYPIPRHDTVYWYQQGPGQDPQFLISFYEKMQSDKGSIPDRFSAQQFSDYHSELNMSSLELGDSALYFCASRSGGRSGYTFGSGTRLTVV.

The chain combines TRBV15 with TRBJ2-3, with a weak D call TRBD2 (5 bases). Trimming stripped 6 bases from V and 2 bases from J, with 12 bases between. The CDR3 consists of 14 residues. Per the germline V gene, CDR1 is LNHNV and CDR2 is YYDKDF (reference sequence). The CDR3 DNA sequence: TGTGCCACCAGTGGAGGACCCTCCACAGATACGCAGTATTTT. Its protein product is CATSGGPSTDTQYF.

J is TRBJ1-5 and V is TRBV28; D might be TRBD1 (5 bases). With 5 bases removed from V and 8 bases from J, the gap between germline ends came to 10 bases. This CDR3 spans 12 amino acids. Germline CDR1 is MDHEN and CDR2 is SYDVKM. The CDR3 loop is CASSMGGEPQHF. The CDR3 DNA sequence: TGTGCCAGCAGTATGGGGGGTGAGCCCCAGCATTTT. The full variable domain, in which reference TRBV28 and TRBJ1-5 provide the parts outside the CDR3, is DVKVTQSSRYLVKRTGEKVFLECVQDMDHENMFWYRQDPGLGLRLIYFSYDVKMKEKGDIPEGYSVSREKKERFSLILESASTNQTSMYLCASSMGGEPQHFGDGTRLSIL.

The rearrangement uses TRBV5-1 and TRBJ2-7; 8 nucleotides agree with TRBD1. Germline-derived CDR1 and CDR2 are SGHRS and YFSETQ. CDR3 length: 17 residues. The junction had 10 bases not matched to a gene; V was cut back by 2 bases and J by 0 bases. CDR3: CASSFPRTGFLSYEQYF. As DNA, the CDR3 is TGCGCCAGCAGCTTTCCTCGGACAGGGTTCCTCTCCTACGAGCAGTACTTC.

The gene calls are TRBV6-6 and TRBJ2-1, with 9 bases fitting TRBD2. V lost 7 bases, J lost 6 bases, and 13 bases stayed unmatched. The length of the CDR3 is 16 residues. From germline, CDR1 is MNHNY and CDR2 SVGAGI (reference sequence). The CDR3 nucleotides read TGTGCCAGCACCCTCCCCCTGGCGGGGGGGCTCAATGAGCAGTTCTTC. It codes for CASTLPLAGGLNEQFF.

This clonotype was counted a few times. V gene TRBV6-5 combines with J gene TRBJ1-1; 7 nucleotides agree with TRBD1. The CDR3 has 17 amino acids. Trimming took 4 bases from V and 0 from J; bases not matched to a gene: 11. Germline values: CDR1 MNHEY, CDR2 SVGAGI. The CDR3 region has the DNA TGTGCCAGCAGTTCCCGACAGGGCTACGGTATGAACACTGAAGCTTTCTTT. Residues: CASSSRQGYGMNTEAFF.

The V and J genes are TRBV24-1 and TRBJ2-1; D possibly uses TRBD1 or TRBD2 (5 bases each). This CDR3 has 13 residues. The V end lost 4 bases, the J end lost 7 bases, and 10 bases lay between the germline ends. From germline, CDR1 is KGHDR and CDR2 SFDVKD. The CDR3 coding sequence is TGTGCCACCAGTGACCTCGGGGCTAATGAGCAGTTCTTC. This encodes CATSDLGANEQFF.

The genes are TRBV12-3 or TRBV12-4 and TRBJ2-5; TRBD2 aligns across 10 bases. CDR3 length equals 17 residues. Losses at the gene ends were 2 bases for V and 1 base for J; bases not matched to a gene: 7. The CDR3 loop reads CASSLNPSGGSQETQYF. CDR3 in DNA: TGTGCCAGCAGTTTAAACCCTAGCGGGGGTTCCCAAGAGACCCAGTACTTC.

This chain links TRBV13 with TRBJ2-7; 7 nucleotides match TRBD1. This CDR3 is built from 15 residues. V gave up 3 bases and J gave up 4 bases; unmatched junction bases: 9. Germline CDR1 is PRHDT and CDR2 is FYEKMQ (reference sequence). The CDR3, as DNA: TGTGCCAGCAGCTTCGTAACAGGGGCCGGGTACGAGCAGTACTTC. It is translated as CASSFVTGAGYEQYF.

The rearrangement joins TRBV20-1 to TRBJ1-5, with TRBD1 matching over 9 bases. Germline V lookup: CDR1 DFQATT, CDR2 SNEGSKA (reference sequence). The CDR3 has 15 residues. V lost 3 bases and J lost 5; bases outside the gene matches: 8. CDR3 loop: CSASLDRGYDQPQHF. The CDR3 DNA is TGCAGTGCTAGCCTGGACAGGGGATACGATCAGCCCCAGCATTTT.

A few counts support this clonotype. The V and J genes are TRBV12-3 or TRBV12-4 and TRBJ2-7, with a possible D match to TRBD2 (6 bases). V was pared by 5 bases and J by 4 bases, with 18 bases between. The CDR3 loop spans 15 amino acids. The CDR3 is CASSLSLDGRYEQYV. CDR3 coding DNA: TGTGCCAGCAGTCTCTCCCTGGACGGGAGATACGAGCAGTACGTC.

This chain uses TRBV5-1 with TRBJ1-1; D is uncertain. V was cut by 0 bases and J by 1 base, with 10 bases left in between. CDR1 and CDR2 (germline): SGHRS, YFSETQ. The CDR3 extends over 15 amino acids. In nucleotides, the CDR3 is TGCGCCAGCAGCTTGGTTGGCAGGTGGAACACTGAAGCTTTCTTT. This encodes CASSLVGRWNTEAFF. The entire variable domain, with the rest obtained from reference TRBV5-1 and TRBJ1-1, is as follows: KAGVTQTPRYLIKTRGQQVTLSCSPISGHRSVSWYQQTPGQGLQFLFEYFSETQRNKGNFPGRFSGRQFSNSRSEMNVSTLELGDSALYLCASSLVGRWNTEAFFGQGTRLTVV.

This chain joins TRBV11-2 and TRBJ1-2; D unclear. With 5 bases removed from V and 4 bases from J, the gap between germline ends came to 11 bases. CDR3 length: 13 amino acids. CDR1 SGHAT and CDR2 FQNNGV come from the germline V gene. The DNA for the CDR3 is TGTGCCAGCAGCCCAGGCCCGTGCTATGGCTACACCTTC. It is translated as CASSPGPCYGYTF.

The rearrangement joins TRBV12-3 or TRBV12-4 to TRBJ2-1; TRBD2 matches at 9 bases. The CDR3 spans 15 residues. V was clipped by 5 bases and J by 4 bases; unmatched bases: 6. This CDR3 is CASSPAGGPYNEQFF. The CDR3 DNA follows: TGTGCCAGCAGTCCTGCGGGGGGGCCTTACAATGAGCAGTTCTTC.

The chain couples TRBV6-1 to TRBJ1-5; D might be TRBD1 (6 bases). The CDR3 is made up of 16 amino acids. CDR1 and CDR2 from the germline V gene are MNHNS and SASEGT. The V and J ends lost 2 bases and 2 bases respectively, with 13 bases between them. In nucleotides, the CDR3 is TGTGCCAGCAGTGAACAGGGGTGGTGGGGCAATCAGCCCCAGCATTTT. Amino acid sequence: CASSEQGWWGNQPQHF.

This sequence joins TRBV12-3 or TRBV12-4 and TRBJ2-3; D may be TRBD2 (6 bases). The CDR3 runs 15 residues. V lost 4 bases to trimming and J lost 1 base, with 12 bases between them. CDR3 region: CASSYTSLGTDTQYF. The CDR3, as DNA: TGTGCCAGCAGTTATACTAGCCTTGGCACAGATACGCAGTATTTT.

This sequence joins TRBV5-1 and TRBJ2-5, with TRBD2 as a possible D gene (5 bases). With 2 bases removed from V and 5 bases from J, the gap between germline ends came to 7 bases. Looked up from germline, CDR1 is SGHRS and CDR2 is YFSETQ. The CDR3 contains 12 residues. The CDR3 DNA sequence: TGCGCCAGCAGCTTAACTAGGGAGACCCAGTACTTC. It yields the protein CASSLTRETQYF.

The sample holds a few counts of this clonotype. The gene calls are TRBV6-5 and TRBJ1-1, with D hard to call. CDR1 is MNHEY, CDR2 SVGAGI, per germline. The length of the CDR3 is 17 residues. The ends were cut back, 0 bases at V and 1 base at J, with 15 bases in the middle. The CDR3 loop reads CASSYSKALRENTEAFF. The CDR3 bases are TGTGCCAGCAGTTACTCGAAGGCCTTGAGGGAGAACACTGAAGCTTTCTTT.

The chain has TRBV9 and TRBJ2-2; weak D call: TRBD1 (5 bases). The V and J ends lost 3 bases and 7 bases respectively, with 7 bases between them. This CDR3 is built from 12 residues. Germline lookup yields CDR1 SGDLS and CDR2 YYNGEE. This CDR3 reads CASSAQGGELFF. In DNA, the CDR3 is TGTGCCAGCAGCGCCCAGGGCGGGGAGCTGTTTTTT.

This clonotype was seen a few times. CDR3 loop: CASSQGGTVYGYTF. The CDR3 nucleotides read TGCGCCAGCAGCCAAGGGGGAACAGTCTATGGCTACACCTTC. This chain uses TRBV4-1 with TRBJ1-2; D remains ambiguous. Between the trimmed V and J ends, which lost 1 base and 4 bases, there was a span of 10 bases. The germline gives CDR1 MGHRA, CDR2 YSYEKL. This CDR3 spans 14 amino acids.

The rearrangement uses TRBV20-1 and TRBJ1-4; weak D call: TRBD1 (6 bases). Trimming took 6 bases from V and 3 from J, leaving 11 bases between them. CDR1 and CDR2 (germline): DFQATT, SNEGSKA (reference sequence). CDR3 length equals 13 residues. The CDR3: CSAPRGPNEKLFF. The CDR3, as DNA: TGCAGTGCCCCCAGGGGTCCTAATGAAAAACTGTTTTTT.

This clonotype turned up a few times. The V and J genes are TRBV24-1 and TRBJ2-7; D assignment may be TRBD1 or TRBD2 (5 bases each). Germline CDR1 and CDR2: KGHDR and SFDVKD. The CDR3 is made up of 14 amino acids. The V end lost 4 bases, the J end lost 3 bases, and 12 bases lay between the germline ends. CDR3 nucleotide sequence: TGTGCCACCAGTGACAACGGGGCATACTACGAGCAGTACTTC. As protein: CATSDNGAYYEQYF.